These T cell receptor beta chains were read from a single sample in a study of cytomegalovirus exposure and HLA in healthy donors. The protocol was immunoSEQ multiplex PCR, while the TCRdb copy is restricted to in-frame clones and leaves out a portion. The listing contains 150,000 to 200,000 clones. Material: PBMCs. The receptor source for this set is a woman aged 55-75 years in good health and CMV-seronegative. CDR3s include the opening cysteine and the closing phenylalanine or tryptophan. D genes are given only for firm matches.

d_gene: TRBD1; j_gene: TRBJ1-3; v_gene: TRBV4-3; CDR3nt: TGCGCCAGCAGCCAAGGACAGGGGGGCACTGGAAACACCATATATTTT; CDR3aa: CASSQGQGGTGNTIYF
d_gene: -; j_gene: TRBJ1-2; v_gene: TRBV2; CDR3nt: TGTGCCAGTGCCCCTCCGGCGAGGTATGGCTACACCTTC; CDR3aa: CASAPPARYGYTF
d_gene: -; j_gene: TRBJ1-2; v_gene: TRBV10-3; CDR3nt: TGTGCCATCAGTGTATCCGGGACACCTACTAACTATGGCTACACCTTC; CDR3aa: CAISVSGTPTNYGYTF
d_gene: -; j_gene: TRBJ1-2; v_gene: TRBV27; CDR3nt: TGTGCCAGCAGTCACGCAGACTATGGCTACACCTTC; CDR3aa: CASSHADYGYTF
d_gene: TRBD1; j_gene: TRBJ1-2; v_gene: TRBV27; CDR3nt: TGTGCCAGCAGGGACTGGACAGGGCTCTATGGCTACACCTTC; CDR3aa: CASRDWTGLYGYTF
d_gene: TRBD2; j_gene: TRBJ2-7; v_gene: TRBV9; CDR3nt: TGTGCCAGCAGCGTAGACACTAGCGCCTACGAGCAGTACTTC; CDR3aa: CASSVDTSAYEQYF
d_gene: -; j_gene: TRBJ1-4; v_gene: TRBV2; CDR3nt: TGTGCCAGCAGTGATCTACGGGGAAGTAGTGAAAAACTGTTTTTT; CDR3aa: CASSDLRGSSEKLFF
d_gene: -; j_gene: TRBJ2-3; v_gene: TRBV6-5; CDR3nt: TGTGCCAGCAGCATACAGGGCCAGGCAAGCGCGAAGTATTTT; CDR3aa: CASSIQGQASAKYF
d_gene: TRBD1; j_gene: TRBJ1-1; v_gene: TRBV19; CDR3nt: TGTGCCAGTAGTATAGCTGGCAGGGGGAGCACTGAAGCTTTCTTT; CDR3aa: CASSIAGRGSTEAFF
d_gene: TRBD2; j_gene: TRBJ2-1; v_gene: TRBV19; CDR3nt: TGTGCCAGCAAGCGGGGAATGACTTACAATGAGCAGTTCTTC; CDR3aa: CASKRGMTYNEQFF
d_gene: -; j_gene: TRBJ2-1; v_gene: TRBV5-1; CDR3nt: TGCGCCAGCAGCTTGGACAGATACAATGAGCAGTTCTTC; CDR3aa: CASSLDRYNEQFF
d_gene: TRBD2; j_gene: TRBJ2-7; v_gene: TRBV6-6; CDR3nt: TGTGCCAGCAGCAGCGGGAACTCCTACGAGCAGTACTTC; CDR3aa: CASSSGNSYEQYF
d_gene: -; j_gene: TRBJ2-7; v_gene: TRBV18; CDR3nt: TGTGCCAGCTCATCGAGCTCCTACGAGCAGTACTTC; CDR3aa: CASSSSSYEQYF
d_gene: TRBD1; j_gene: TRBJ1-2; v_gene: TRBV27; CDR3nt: TGTGCCAGCAGTATCGGGACAGGGCCGAATGGCTACACCTTC; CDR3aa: CASSIGTGPNGYTF
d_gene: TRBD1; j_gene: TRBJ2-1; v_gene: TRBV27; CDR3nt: TGTGCCAGCCTTCGGGACAGGGCCTCTTACTCCTACAATGAGCAGTTCTTC; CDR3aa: CASLRDRASYSYNEQFF